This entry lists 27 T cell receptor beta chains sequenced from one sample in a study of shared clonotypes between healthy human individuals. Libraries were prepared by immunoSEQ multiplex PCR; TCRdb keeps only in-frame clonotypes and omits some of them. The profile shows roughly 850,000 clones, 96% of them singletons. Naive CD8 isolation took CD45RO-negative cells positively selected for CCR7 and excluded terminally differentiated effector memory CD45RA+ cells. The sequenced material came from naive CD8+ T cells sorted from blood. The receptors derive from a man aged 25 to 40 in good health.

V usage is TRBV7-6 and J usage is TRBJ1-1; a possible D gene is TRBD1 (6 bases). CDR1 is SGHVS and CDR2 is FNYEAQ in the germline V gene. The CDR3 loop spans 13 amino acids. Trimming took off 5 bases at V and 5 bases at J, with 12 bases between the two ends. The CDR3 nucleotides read TGTGCCAGCAGCGAAACAGGGATAACTGAAGCTTTCTTT. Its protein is CASSETGITEAFF.

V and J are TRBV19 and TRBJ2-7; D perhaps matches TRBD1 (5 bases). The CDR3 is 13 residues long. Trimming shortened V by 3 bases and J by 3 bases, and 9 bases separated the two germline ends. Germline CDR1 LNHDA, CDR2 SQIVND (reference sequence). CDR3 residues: CASSIQGHYEQYF. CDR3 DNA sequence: TGTGCCAGTAGTATCCAGGGCCACTACGAGCAGTACTTC.

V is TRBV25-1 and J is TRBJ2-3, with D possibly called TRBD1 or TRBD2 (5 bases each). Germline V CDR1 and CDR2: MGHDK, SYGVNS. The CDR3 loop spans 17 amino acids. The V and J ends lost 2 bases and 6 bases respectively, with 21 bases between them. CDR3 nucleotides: TGTGCCAGCAGTGAAGGAAGCGGCTGGGGGAGAGGGGATACGCAGTATTTT. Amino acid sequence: CASSEGSGWGRGDTQYF.

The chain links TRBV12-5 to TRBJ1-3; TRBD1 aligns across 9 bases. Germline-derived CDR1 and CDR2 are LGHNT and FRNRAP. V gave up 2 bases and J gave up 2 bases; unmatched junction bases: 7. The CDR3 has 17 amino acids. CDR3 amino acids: CASGLTGTGITGNTIYF. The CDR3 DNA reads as TGTGCTAGTGGTTTGACCGGGACAGGGATCACTGGAAACACCATATATTTT.

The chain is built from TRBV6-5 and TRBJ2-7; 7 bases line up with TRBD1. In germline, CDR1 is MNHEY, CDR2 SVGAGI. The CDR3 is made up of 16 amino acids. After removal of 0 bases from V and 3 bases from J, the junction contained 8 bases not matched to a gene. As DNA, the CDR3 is TGTGCCAGCAGTTACTCGGATGGTGACAGGGACTACGAGCAGTACTTC. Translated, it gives CASSYSDGDRDYEQYF.

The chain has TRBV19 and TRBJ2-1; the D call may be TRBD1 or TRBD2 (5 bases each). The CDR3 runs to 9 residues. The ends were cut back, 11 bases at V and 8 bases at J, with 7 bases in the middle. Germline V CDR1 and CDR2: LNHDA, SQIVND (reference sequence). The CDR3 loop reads CAVGDEQFF. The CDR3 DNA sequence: TGTGCCGTGGGGGATGAGCAGTTCTTC.

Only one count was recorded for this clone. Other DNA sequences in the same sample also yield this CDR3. The CDR3 region has the DNA TGTGCCAGCAGTTTACTGGGGGAGGGAGAGACCCAGTACTTC. Translation: CASSLLGEGETQYF. The chain carries TRBV27 and TRBJ2-5; 7 bases agree with TRBD2. Germline-derived CDR1 and CDR2 are MNHEY and SMNVEV (reference sequence). Losses at the gene ends were 2 bases for V and 4 bases for J; bases not matched to a gene: 4. CDR3 length: 14 residues.

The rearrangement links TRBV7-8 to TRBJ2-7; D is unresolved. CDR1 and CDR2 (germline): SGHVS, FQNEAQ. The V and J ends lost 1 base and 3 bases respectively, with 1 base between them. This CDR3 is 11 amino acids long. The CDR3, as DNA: TGTGCCAGCAGCTTAGTCTACGAGCAGTACTTC. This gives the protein CASSLVYEQYF.

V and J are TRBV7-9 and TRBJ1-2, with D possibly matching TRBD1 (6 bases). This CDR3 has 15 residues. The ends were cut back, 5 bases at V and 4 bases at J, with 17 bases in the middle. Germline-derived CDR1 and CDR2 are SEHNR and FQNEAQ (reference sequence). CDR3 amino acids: CASSTYSTGPYGYTF. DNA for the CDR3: TGTGCCAGCAGCACGTATAGCACAGGGCCCTATGGCTACACCTTC. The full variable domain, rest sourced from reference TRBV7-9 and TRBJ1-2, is DTGVSQNPRHKITKRGQNVTFRCDPISEHNRLYWYRQTLGQGPEFLTYFQNEAQLEKSRLLSDRFSAERPKGSFSTLEIQRTEQGDSAMYLCASSTYSTGPYGYTFGSGTRLTVV.

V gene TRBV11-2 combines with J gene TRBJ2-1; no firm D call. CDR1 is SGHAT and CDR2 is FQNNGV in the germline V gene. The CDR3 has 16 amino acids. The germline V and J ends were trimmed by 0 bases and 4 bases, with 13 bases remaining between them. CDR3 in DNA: TGTGCCAGCAGCTTAGACCAGCTGGATGGATACAATGAGCAGTTCTTC. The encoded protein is CASSLDQLDGYNEQFF.

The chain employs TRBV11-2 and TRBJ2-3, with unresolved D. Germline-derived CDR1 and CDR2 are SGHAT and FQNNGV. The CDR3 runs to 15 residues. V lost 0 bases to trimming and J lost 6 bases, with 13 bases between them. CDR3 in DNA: TGTGCCAGCAGCTTAGATCTCTACCCGAAGGATACGCAGTATTTT. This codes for CASSLDLYPKDTQYF.

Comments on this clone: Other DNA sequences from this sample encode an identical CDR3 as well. CDR3 nucleotide sequence: TGTGCCAGCAGTTTATTAGGGAATCAGCCCCAGCATTTT. It codes for CASSLLGNQPQHF. This chain joins TRBV27 and TRBJ1-5; no clear D. The CDR3 consists of 13 residues. The germline V gene has CDR1 MNHEY and CDR2 SMNVEV (reference sequence). V lost 1 base, J lost 4 bases, and 5 bases lay in between.

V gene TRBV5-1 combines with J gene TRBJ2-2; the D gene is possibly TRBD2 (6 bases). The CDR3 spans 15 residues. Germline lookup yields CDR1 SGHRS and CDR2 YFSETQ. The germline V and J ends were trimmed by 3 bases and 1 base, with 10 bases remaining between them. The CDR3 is CASSWRAENTGELFF. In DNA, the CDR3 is TGCGCCAGCAGCTGGAGGGCGGAGAACACCGGGGAGCTGTTTTTT. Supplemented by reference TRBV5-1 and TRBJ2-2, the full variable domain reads KAGVTQTPRYLIKTRGQQVTLSCSPISGHRSVSWYQQTPGQGLQFLFEYFSETQRNKGNFPGRFSGRQFSNSRSEMNVSTLELGDSALYLCASSWRAENTGELFFGEGSRLTVL.

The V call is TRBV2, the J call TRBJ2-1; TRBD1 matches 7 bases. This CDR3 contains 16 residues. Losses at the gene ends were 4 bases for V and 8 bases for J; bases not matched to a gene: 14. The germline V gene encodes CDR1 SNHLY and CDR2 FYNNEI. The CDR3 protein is CASSAIGQVRNYEQFF. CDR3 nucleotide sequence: TGTGCCAGCAGTGCGATTGGACAGGTGCGGAATTATGAGCAGTTCTTC. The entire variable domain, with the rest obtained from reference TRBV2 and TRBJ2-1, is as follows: EPEVTQTPSHQVTQMGQEVILRCVPISNHLYFYWYRQILGQKVEFLVSFYNNEISEKSEIFDDQFSVERPDGSNFTLKIRSTKLEDSAMYFCASSAIGQVRNYEQFFGPGTRLTVL.

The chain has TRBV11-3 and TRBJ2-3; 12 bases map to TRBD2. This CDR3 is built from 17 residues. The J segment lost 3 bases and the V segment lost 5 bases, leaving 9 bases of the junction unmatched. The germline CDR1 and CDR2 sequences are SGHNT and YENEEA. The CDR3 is CASSGRLAGVGTDTQYF. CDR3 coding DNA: TGTGCCAGCAGCGGACGACTAGCGGGAGTGGGTACAGATACGCAGTATTTT.

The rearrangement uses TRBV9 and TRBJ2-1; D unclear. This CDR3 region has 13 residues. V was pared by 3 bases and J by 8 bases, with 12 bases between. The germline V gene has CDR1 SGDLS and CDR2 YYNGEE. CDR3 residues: CASSEYSGDEQFF. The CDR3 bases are TGTGCCAGCAGCGAGTATTCCGGCGATGAGCAGTTCTTC.

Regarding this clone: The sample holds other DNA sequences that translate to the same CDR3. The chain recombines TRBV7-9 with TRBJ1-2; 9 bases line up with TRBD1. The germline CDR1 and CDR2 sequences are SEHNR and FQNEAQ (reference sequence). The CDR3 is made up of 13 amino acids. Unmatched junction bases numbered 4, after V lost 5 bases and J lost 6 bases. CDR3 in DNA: TGTGCCAGCAGCCCTTGGACAGGGGATGGCTACACCTTC. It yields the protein CASSPWTGDGYTF.

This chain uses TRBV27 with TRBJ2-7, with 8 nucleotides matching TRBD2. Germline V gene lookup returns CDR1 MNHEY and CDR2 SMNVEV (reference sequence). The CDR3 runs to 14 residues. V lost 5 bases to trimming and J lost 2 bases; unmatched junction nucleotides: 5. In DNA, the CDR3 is TGTGCCAGCAGTCTTGGTAGCGGGGCCTACGAGCAGTACTTC. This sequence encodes CASSLGSGAYEQYF.

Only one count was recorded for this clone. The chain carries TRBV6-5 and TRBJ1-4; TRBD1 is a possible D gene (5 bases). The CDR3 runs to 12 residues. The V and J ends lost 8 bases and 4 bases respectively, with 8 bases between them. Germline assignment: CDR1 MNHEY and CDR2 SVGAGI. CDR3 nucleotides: TGTGCCAGCGGGACTCTTAATGAAAAACTGTTTTTT. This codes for CASGTLNEKLFF.

The CDR3 DNA reads TGTGCCAGCAGTCCCGGGACAGGGCCCGGGGAGCTGTTTTTT. Residues: CASSPGTGPGELFF. The chain couples TRBV27 to TRBJ2-2; 9 nucleotides align to TRBD1. Germline assignment: CDR1 MNHEY and CDR2 SMNVEV (reference sequence). CDR3 length equals 14 residues. V lost 5 bases to trimming and J lost 6 bases; unmatched junction nucleotides: 4.

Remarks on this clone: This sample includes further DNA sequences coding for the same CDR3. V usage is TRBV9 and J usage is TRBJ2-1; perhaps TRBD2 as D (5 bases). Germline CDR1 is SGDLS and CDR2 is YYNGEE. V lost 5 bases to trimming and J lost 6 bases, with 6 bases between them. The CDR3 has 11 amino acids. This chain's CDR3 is CASSGSNEQFF. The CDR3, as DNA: TGTGCCAGCAGTGGGAGCAATGAGCAGTTCTTC. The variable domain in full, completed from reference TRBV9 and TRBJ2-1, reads DSGVTQTPKHLITATGQRVTLRCSPRSGDLSVYWYQQSLDQGLQFLIQYYNGEERAKGNILERFSAQQFPDLHSELNLSSLELGDSALYFCASSGSNEQFFGPGTRLTVL.

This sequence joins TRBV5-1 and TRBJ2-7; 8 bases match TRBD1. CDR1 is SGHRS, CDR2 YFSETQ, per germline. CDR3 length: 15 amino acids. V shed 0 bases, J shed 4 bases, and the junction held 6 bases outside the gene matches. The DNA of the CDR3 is TGCGCCAGCAGCTTGGGGACAGGGCGAGTGTACGAGCAGTACTTC. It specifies CASSLGTGRVYEQYF.

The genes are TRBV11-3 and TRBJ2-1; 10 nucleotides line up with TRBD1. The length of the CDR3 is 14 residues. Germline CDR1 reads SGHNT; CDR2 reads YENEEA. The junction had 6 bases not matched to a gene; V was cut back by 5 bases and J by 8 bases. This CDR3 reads CASSPRTGGDEQFF. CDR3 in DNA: TGTGCCAGCAGCCCGAGGACAGGGGGTGATGAGCAGTTCTTC.

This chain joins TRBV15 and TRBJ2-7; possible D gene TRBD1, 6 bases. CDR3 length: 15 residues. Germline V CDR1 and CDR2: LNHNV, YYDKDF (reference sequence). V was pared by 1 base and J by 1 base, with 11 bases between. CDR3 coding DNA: TGTGCCACCAGCAGAGGCAGGACAGTTTCCTACGAGCAGTACTTC. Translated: CATSRGRTVSYEQYF. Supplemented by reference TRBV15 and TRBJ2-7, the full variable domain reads DAMVIQNPRYQVTQFGKPVTLSCSQTLNHNVMYWYQQKSSQAPKLLFHYYDKDFNNEADTPDNFQSRRPNTSFCFLDIRSPGLGDTAMYLCATSRGRTVSYEQYFGPGTRLTVT.

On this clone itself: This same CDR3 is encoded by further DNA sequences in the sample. CDR3 protein: CASSQDRGGNTEAFF. The CDR3 region has the DNA TGCGCCAGCAGCCAAGATCGGGGCGGAAACACTGAAGCTTTCTTT. The chain links TRBV4-3 to TRBJ1-1, with D possibly TRBD1 on 5 matching bases. V gave up 0 bases and J gave up 2 bases, with 10 bases separating them. Germline V gene sequence: CDR1 LGHNA, CDR2 YSLEER. The CDR3 is made up of 15 amino acids.

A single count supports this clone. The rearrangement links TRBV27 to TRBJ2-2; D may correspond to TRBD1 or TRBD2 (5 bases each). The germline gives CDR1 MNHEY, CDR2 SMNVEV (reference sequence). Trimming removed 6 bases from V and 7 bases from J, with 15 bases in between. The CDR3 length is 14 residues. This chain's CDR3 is CASRMAGTVGELFF. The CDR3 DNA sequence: TGTGCCAGCAGGATGGCAGGGACGGTCGGGGAGCTGTTTTTT.

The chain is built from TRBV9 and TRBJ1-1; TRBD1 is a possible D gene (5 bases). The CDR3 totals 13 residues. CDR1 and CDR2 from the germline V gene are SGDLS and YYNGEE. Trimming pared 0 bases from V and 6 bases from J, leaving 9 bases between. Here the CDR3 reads CASSVAGDAEAFF. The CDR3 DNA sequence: TGTGCCAGCAGCGTAGCGGGGGATGCTGAAGCTTTCTTT.